These 20 T cell receptor beta chains share one sample of origin, sequenced in a study of blood T cell repertoires in COVID-19. Assay used: immunoSEQ multiplex PCR; TCRdb lists only in-frame clones, some missing. The sample lists over 130,000 clones, approximately 83% occurring once. The sequenced sample was peripheral blood. The source is a woman aged 55 to 70 with acute or convalescent COVID-19.

The chain recombines TRBV18 with TRBJ2-3, with D possibly matching TRBD1 (6 bases). V was pared by 3 bases and J by 2 bases, with 12 bases between. Germline values: CDR1 KGHSH, CDR2 LQKENI. CDR3 length equals 15 residues. CDR3 residues: CASSPNRVNTDTQYF. For the CDR3, the DNA is TGTGCCAGCTCACCGAACAGGGTCAACACAGATACGCAGTATTTT.

This chain links TRBV7-9 with TRBJ1-5; 8 nucleotides line up with TRBD1. Trimming cost V 0 bases and J 5 bases; bases outside gene matches: 3. CDR3 length: 15 amino acids. CDR1 is SEHNR and CDR2 is FQNEAQ in the germline V gene (reference sequence). CDR3 region: CASSLADRVDQPQHF. The CDR3 DNA is TGTGCCAGCAGCTTAGCGGACAGGGTTGATCAGCCCCAGCATTTT.

The chain recombines TRBV2 with TRBJ2-7, with 12 nucleotides matching TRBD2. The CDR3 runs to 16 residues. Germline V gives CDR1 SNHLY, CDR2 FYNNEI. Unmatched junction bases numbered 4, after V lost 1 base and J lost 3 bases. The CDR3 loop is CASSEGLAGDFYEQYF. CDR3 DNA sequence: TGTGCCAGCAGTGAAGGACTAGCGGGAGATTTCTACGAGCAGTACTTC. The full variable domain, with the rest looked up from reference TRBV2 and TRBJ2-7, is EPEVTQTPSHQVTQMGQEVILRCVPISNHLYFYWYRQILGQKVEFLVSFYNNEISEKSEIFDDQFSVERPDGSNFTLKIRSTKLEDSAMYFCASSEGLAGDFYEQYFGPGTRLTVT.

The J gene is TRBJ2-1, the V gene TRBV25-1; D gene uncertain. Germline values: CDR1 MGHDK, CDR2 SYGVNS. Trimming removed 8 bases at V and 0 bases at J, with 14 bases between. The CDR3 runs 15 residues. This CDR3 reads CASGEELSSYNEQFF. DNA of the CDR3: TGTGCCAGCGGAGAAGAACTGAGCTCCTACAATGAGCAGTTCTTC.

The chain combines TRBV7-3 with TRBJ2-7; 7 bases are a match to TRBD1. Germline V CDR1 and CDR2: SGHTA, FQGTGA. CDR3 length: 13 amino acids. V was pared by 3 bases and J by 3 bases, with 2 bases of the junction left unmatched. The CDR3: CASSLDRYYEQYF. The DNA for the CDR3 is TGTGCCAGCAGCTTGGACAGGTACTACGAGCAGTACTTC. The variable domain in full, completed from reference TRBV7-3 and TRBJ2-7, reads GAGVSQTPSNKVTEKGKYVELRCDPISGHTALYWYRQSLGQGPEFLIYFQGTGAADDSGLPNDRFFAVRPEGSVSTLKIQRTERGDSAVYLCASSLDRYYEQYFGPGTRLTVT.

The J gene is TRBJ1-2, the V gene TRBV27, with a tentative D call TRBD1 (5 bases). Germline assignment: CDR1 MNHEY and CDR2 SMNVEV (reference sequence). There are 12 residues in the CDR3. The V gene lost 5 bases and the J gene lost 9 bases, with 13 bases spanning the gap. CDR3 DNA: TGTGCCAGCAGTACGGGGGGGGACCGCTACACCTTC. Protein: CASSTGGDRYTF.

This chain links TRBV15 with TRBJ1-6; TRBD1 matches 11 bases. Losses at the gene ends were 5 bases for V and 13 bases for J; bases not matched to a gene: 7. Germline loops: CDR1 LNHNV, CDR2 YYDKDF (reference sequence). The CDR3 covers 14 residues. The CDR3 DNA sequence: TGTGCCACCAGCGGGACAGGGGGGATTGCGCCCCTCCACTTT. Its translation is CATSGTGGIAPLHF.

J is TRBJ2-7 and V is TRBV28; possibly TRBD2 for D (6 bases). The CDR3 is 17 amino acids. Germline lookup yields CDR1 MDHEN and CDR2 SYDVKM. The ends were cut back, 1 base at V and 1 base at J, with 17 bases in the middle. CDR3 in DNA: TGTGCCAGCAGTTTATCTCCCGGAGGGCTGCCTTCCTACGAGCAGTACTTC. As protein: CASSLSPGGLPSYEQYF.

The CDR3 bases are TGTGCCAGCAGTGCAGGGGGCGGTGTGTATCAGCCCCAGCATTTT. Residues: CASSAGGGVYQPQHF. The V call is TRBV28, the J call TRBJ1-5, with TRBD1 matching over 8 bases. Looked up from germline, CDR1 is MDHEN and CDR2 is SYDVKM. There are 15 residues in the CDR3. V was clipped by 5 bases and J by 5 bases; unmatched bases: 8.

The V gene is TRBV19, the J gene TRBJ1-2; 7 bases are a match to TRBD1. This CDR3 is built from 13 residues. V shed 4 bases, J shed 8 bases, and the junction held 7 bases outside the gene matches. Looked up from germline, CDR1 is LNHDA and CDR2 is SQIVND (reference sequence). The CDR3 DNA is TGTGCCAGTAGTACTGACAGGGTGGGAGGCTACACCTTC. This codes for CASSTDRVGGYTF.

This rearrangement joins TRBV20-1 to TRBJ1-1; D unresolved. The germline gives CDR1 DFQATT, CDR2 SNEGSKA (reference sequence). V was pared by 6 bases and J by 3 bases, with 5 bases between. The CDR3 is 10 amino acids. The CDR3 loop reads CSASYTEAFF. In DNA, the CDR3 is TGCAGTGCGTCCTACACTGAAGCTTTCTTT.

The V and J genes are TRBV27 and TRBJ1-5; D perhaps matches TRBD1 (6 bases). The V end was cut by 5 bases, the J end by 7 bases, with 9 bases between. There are 12 residues in the CDR3. Per the germline V gene, CDR1 is MNHEY and CDR2 is SMNVEV (reference sequence). The CDR3 region is CASSKTGQPQHF. The CDR3 DNA reads as TGTGCCAGCAGTAAAACAGGGCAGCCCCAGCATTTT.

CDR3 nucleotides: TGCAGCGTGAGACAGGGTCGTGCCTACGAGCAGTACTTC. This sequence encodes CSVRQGRAYEQYF. The chain recombines TRBV29-1 with TRBJ2-7; 7 nucleotides line up with TRBD1. V trimming: 6 bases; J trimming: 2 bases; junction bases outside the gene matches: 7. Germline-derived CDR1 and CDR2 are SQVTM and ANQGSEA. This CDR3 comprises 13 residues.

The chain is built from TRBV11-2 and TRBJ1-5; D is possibly TRBD1 (5 bases). The CDR3 length is 14 residues. Trimming took off 1 base at V and 4 bases at J, with 8 bases between the two ends. Germline V gene data show CDR1 as SGHAT and CDR2 as FQNNGV. The CDR3 spells CASSLGGGNQPQHF. DNA of the CDR3: TGTGCCAGCAGCTTAGGCGGGGGAAATCAGCCCCAGCATTTT. Combining the CDR3 with reference TRBV11-2 and TRBJ1-5 gives the whole variable domain EAGVAQSPRYKIIEKRQSVAFWCNPISGHATLYWYQQILGQGPKLLIQFQNNGVVDDSQLPKDRFSAERLKGVDSTLKIQPAKLEDSAVYLCASSLGGGNQPQHFGDGTRLSIL.

This clone was detected once. This chain links TRBV9 with TRBJ1-3; D is unresolved. Germline V gene data show CDR1 as SGDLS and CDR2 as YYNGEE. With 4 bases removed from V and 2 bases from J, the gap between germline ends came to 13 bases. This CDR3 region has 15 residues. This chain's CDR3 is CASSLPGGTGNTIYF. CDR3 coding DNA: TGTGCCAGCAGCCTCCCGGGAGGAACTGGAAACACCATATATTTT.

This clone was detected once. The rearrangement joins TRBV6-5 to TRBJ2-2, with 8 positions matching TRBD1. The CDR3 sequence is 13 residues long. Germline-derived CDR1 and CDR2 are MNHEY and SVGAGI. V was pared by 11 bases and J by 1 base, with 3 bases of the junction left unmatched. CDR3 nucleotide sequence: TGTGCCGGGGGGACAGGGAACACCGGGGAGCTGTTTTTT. As protein: CAGGTGNTGELFF.

The chain combines TRBV3-1 (or the pseudogene TRBV3-2) with TRBJ1-5; TRBD1 agrees at 9 bases. The CDR3 sequence is 17 residues long. Germline V gives CDR1 LGHDT, CDR2 YNNKEL (reference sequence). The V and J ends lost 0 bases and 6 bases, in that order; junction bases with no gene match: 9. CDR3 loop: CASSQELGGQGTQPQHF. The DNA for the CDR3 is TGTGCCAGCAGCCAAGAATTGGGGGGACAGGGCACTCAGCCCCAGCATTTT.

The chain carries TRBV29-1 and TRBJ1-3; 8 nucleotides align to TRBD1. Trimming removed 6 bases from V and 4 bases from J; junction bases left unmatched: 5. CDR1 SQVTM and CDR2 ANQGSEA come from the germline V gene. CDR3 length: 13 amino acids. CDR3 loop: CSVDDRGGNTIYF. The CDR3 nucleotides are TGCAGCGTCGACGACAGGGGAGGAAACACCATATATTTT.

This rearrangement joins TRBV9 to TRBJ2-3, with TRBD2 matching 8 bases. V shed 5 bases, J shed 2 bases, and the junction held 10 bases outside the gene matches. The germline CDR1 and CDR2 sequences are SGDLS and YYNGEE. The CDR3 extends over 16 amino acids. This CDR3 reads CASSRTGGTYTDTQYF. DNA of the CDR3: TGTGCCAGCAGTCGGACGGGGGGGACCTACACAGATACGCAGTATTTT.

The rearrangement joins TRBV5-5 to TRBJ1-2; 9 positions match TRBD1. V lost 3 bases to trimming and J lost 5 bases; unmatched junction nucleotides: 8. Germline V gene sequence: CDR1 SGHKS, CDR2 YYEKEE (reference sequence). This CDR3 contains 15 residues. Here the CDR3 reads CASSSSGTGSYGYTF. The CDR3 DNA reads TGTGCCAGCAGCTCCTCCGGGACAGGGTCTTATGGCTACACCTTC.